These 31 T cell receptor beta chains were all obtained from the same sample, sequenced in a study of vaccination effects on CD4 cells after COVID-19. Their cognate antigens are unknown. Prior to sequencing, the ViraFEST assay stimulated PBMC with viral peptide pools, which expanded the antigen-specific CD4+ T cells. After roughly 9 days in culture, the CD4+ T cells were isolated. Either the mRNA-1273 or the BNT162b2 vaccine was given to participants as two doses. Measured with immunoSEQ multiplex PCR; TCRdb has only the in-frame clones, and not every one. The table includes some 30,000 clones, around 80% detected once. The sample in question was CD4+ T cells from PBMCs cultured with SARS-CoV-2 spike peptides, obtained after COVID-19 vaccination. The receptors derive from a human donor who received a COVID-19 vaccine. Some clones in this sample may be carry-over from other donors' samples.

The gene calls are TRBV24-1 and TRBJ2-1; 9 bases align to TRBD1. The CDR3 totals 21 residues. Per germline, CDR1 KGHDR and CDR2 SFDVKD. J gave up 3 bases and V 7 bases, and 24 bases lay outside the gene matches. The CDR3 spells CATSVGTRGTGKEAIYNEQFF. DNA of the CDR3: TGTGCCACCAGCGTCGGTACCCGTGGGACAGGGAAGGAGGCCATCTACAATGAGCAGTTCTTC.

The chain employs TRBV6-2 or TRBV6-3 and TRBJ1-3, with TRBD1 as a possible D gene (5 bases). Germline V gives CDR1 MNHEY, CDR2 SVGEGT. The CDR3 covers 14 residues. The V and J ends lost 2 bases and 1 base respectively, with 6 bases between them. The CDR3 DNA is TGTGCCAGCAGTTACCAGGGATCTGGAAACACCATATATTTT. Translated, it gives CASSYQGSGNTIYF.

The genes are TRBV7-6 and TRBJ1-1; TRBD1 is a possible D gene (6 bases). Trimming pared 6 bases from V and 5 bases from J, leaving 19 bases between. The CDR3 spans 15 residues. The germline CDR1 and CDR2 sequences are SGHVS and FNYEAQ. The CDR3 spells CASSLLQGSSTEAFF. DNA for the CDR3: TGTGCCAGCAGTCTTCTACAGGGATCATCAACTGAAGCTTTCTTT.

V gene TRBV6-5 combines with J gene TRBJ1-4; 10 bases map to TRBD1. The CDR3 sequence is 15 residues long. The germline CDR1 and CDR2 sequences are MNHEY and SVGAGI. Trimming at V came to 4 bases and at J to 7 bases, leaving 6 bases not matched to a gene. The CDR3 sequence: CASSSIGTGVEKLFF. CDR3 nucleotides: TGTGCCAGCAGTTCCATCGGGACAGGGGTTGAAAAACTGTTTTTT.

The chain links TRBV28 to TRBJ2-7, with 7 bases fitting TRBD1. J lost 6 bases, V lost 8 bases, and 7 bases had no gene match. The CDR3 contains 12 residues. Germline V gives CDR1 MDHEN, CDR2 SYDVKM. This chain's CDR3 is CASGRQGLEQYV. The CDR3 region has the DNA TGTGCCAGCGGGAGACAGGGCCTCGAGCAGTACGTC.

The V call is TRBV5-1, the J call TRBJ1-6; no reliable D call. Trimming stripped 0 bases from V and 7 bases from J, with 14 bases between. The germline V gene has CDR1 SGHRS and CDR2 YFSETQ. The CDR3 length is 16 residues. The CDR3 region has the DNA TGCGCCAGCAGCTTGGGGTCTCGCAGTACAAATTCACCCCTCCACTTT. Translating gives CASSLGSRSTNSPLHF.

The chain combines TRBV28 with TRBJ1-2; TRBD1 is a possible D gene (6 bases). The CDR3 sequence is 16 residues long. V dropped 10 bases and J dropped 2 bases, with 23 bases sitting between them. Germline-derived CDR1 and CDR2 are MDHEN and SYDVKM. The CDR3 region has the DNA TGTGCCATCCTACCCCCGGGGGCGCAGGGAAACTATGGCTACACCTTC. It specifies CAILPPGAQGNYGYTF.

The chain links TRBV5-1 to TRBJ2-5; 8 bases agree with TRBD2. Germline V gene data show CDR1 as SGHRS and CDR2 as YFSETQ. The CDR3 spans 14 residues. V was clipped by 1 base and J by 2 bases; unmatched bases: 1. CDR3 DNA sequence: TGCGCCAGCAGCTTGCCTAGCGGGCAAGAGACCCAGTACTTC. Encoded protein: CASSLPSGQETQYF.

The chain is built from TRBV3-1 (or the pseudogene TRBV3-2) and TRBJ2-2; the D gene could be TRBD1 or TRBD2 (7 bases each). Germline CDR1 is LGHDT and CDR2 is YNNKEL (reference sequence). There are 17 residues in the CDR3. Trimming removed 0 bases at V and 6 bases at J, with 17 bases between. CDR3 sequence reads: CASSQDGRGRGAGELFF. CDR3 DNA: TGTGCCAGCAGCCAAGATGGGAGGGGGCGAGGGGCCGGGGAGCTGTTTTTT.

This clone was picked up a small number of times. CDR3 sequence (DNA): TGTGCCAGCAGTTCCTATGGACTAGGGGTAGGCGAGCAGTACGTC. Encoded protein: CASSSYGLGVGEQYV. V is TRBV28 and J is TRBJ2-7; TRBD2 matches 7 bases. CDR3 size: 15 residues. Per germline, CDR1 MDHEN and CDR2 SYDVKM. J was trimmed by 6 bases and V by 4 bases; bases with no gene match: 12.

V gene TRBV5-1 combines with J gene TRBJ2-2; D is undetermined. Trimming left V 0 bases short and J 2 bases short, with 5 bases between. CDR1 is SGHRS and CDR2 is YFSETQ in the germline V gene. The CDR3 extends over 14 amino acids. The chain's CDR3 is CASSLAQNTGELFF. DNA of the CDR3: TGCGCCAGCAGCTTGGCCCAAAACACCGGGGAGCTGTTTTTT.

This sequence joins TRBV7-2 and TRBJ2-3; 11 bases match TRBD2. CDR1 and CDR2 (germline): SGHTA, FQGNSA. The CDR3 consists of 17 residues. The V gene end was trimmed by 1 base and the J gene end by 0 bases; junction bases not matched to a gene: 3. The CDR3 nucleotides read TGTGCCAGCAGCTTAGTGGCTAGCGGGGGGAGCACAGATACGCAGTATTTT. It yields the protein CASSLVASGGSTDTQYF.

The chain recombines TRBV18 with TRBJ1-2; 9 bases match TRBD1. The CDR3 is made up of 14 amino acids. Per the germline V gene, CDR1 is KGHSH and CDR2 is LQKENI. Trimming at V came to 6 bases and at J to 6 bases, leaving 8 bases not matched to a gene. This CDR3 reads CASSLGQGIDGYTF. In DNA, the CDR3 is TGTGCCAGCTCCCTAGGACAGGGGATCGATGGCTACACCTTC.

The CDR3 loop is CASSPGRDWSGANVLTF. The CDR3 DNA sequence: TGCGCCAGCAGCCCGGGCAGGGATTGGTCTGGGGCCAACGTCCTGACTTTC. The chain combines TRBV4-1 with TRBJ2-6; possible D gene TRBD1, 5 bases. Germline CDR1 MGHRA, CDR2 YSYEKL. This CDR3 is built from 17 residues. V was pared by 4 bases and J by 1 base, with 14 bases between.

The chain is built from TRBV11-2 and TRBJ2-5; 9 bases line up with TRBD1. V lost 2 bases, J lost 6 bases, and 10 bases stayed unmatched. Germline V lookup: CDR1 SGHAT, CDR2 FQNNGV. The CDR3 has 16 amino acids. CDR3 DNA sequence: TGTGCCAGCAGCTTAATGGGACAGGGACTGAAAAAGACCCAGTACTTC. It encodes CASSLMGQGLKKTQYF.

The chain carries TRBV5-1 and TRBJ1-1, with TRBD1 identical over 8 bases. The germline V gene has CDR1 SGHRS and CDR2 YFSETQ. The CDR3 totals 15 residues. The V segment lost 0 bases and the J segment 4 bases; nucleotides outside the gene matches: 5. The CDR3 nucleotides read TGCGCCAGCAGCTTGGACCGCACAGGGGGCACTGAAGCTTTCTTT. This sequence encodes CASSLDRTGGTEAFF.

This clone was recorded a few times. The chain carries TRBV27 and TRBJ2-1; 11 bases agree with TRBD2. J was trimmed by 6 bases and V by 3 bases; bases with no gene match: 10. Looked up from germline, CDR1 is MNHEY and CDR2 is SMNVEV (reference sequence). The CDR3 is 17 residues long. CDR3 DNA sequence: TGTGCCAGCAGTTTCTCCCTAGCGGGGGGAGGGATCAATGAGCAGTTCTTC. It is translated as CASSFSLAGGGINEQFF.

The genes are TRBV7-9 and TRBJ2-2; the D gene could be TRBD1 or TRBD2 (5 bases each). In germline, CDR1 is SEHNR, CDR2 FQNEAQ (reference sequence). The CDR3 totals 15 residues. The germline V and J ends were trimmed by 3 bases and 0 bases, with 8 bases remaining between them. CDR3 region: CASSLRGANTGELFF. In nucleotides, the CDR3 is TGTGCCAGCAGCTTGAGAGGGGCGAACACCGGGGAGCTGTTTTTT.

V gene TRBV5-1 combines with J gene TRBJ1-5; D remains ambiguous. This CDR3 contains 14 residues. The V gene's germline CDR1 is SGHRS and CDR2 YFSETQ. V shed 0 bases and J shed 3 bases, with 7 bases lying between them. CDR3 DNA sequence: TGCGCCAGCAGCTTGGACAGCGCCAATCAGCCCCAGCATTTT. Its translation: CASSLDSANQPQHF.

The rearrangement links TRBV10-3 to TRBJ2-3; D is unclear. Germline CDR1 and CDR2: ENHRY and SYGVKD. CDR3 length: 13 amino acids. V gave up 0 bases and J gave up 6 bases, with 7 bases separating them. In DNA form, the CDR3 reads TGTGCCATCAGTGAGTCGGTCGAGGATACGCAGTATTTT. This gives the protein CAISESVEDTQYF.

CDR3 coding DNA: TGCGCCAGCAGCTTGGAGCAGACAGGGTTGGGGGATACGCAGTATTTT. Translating gives CASSLEQTGLGDTQYF. V gene TRBV5-1 combines with J gene TRBJ2-3, with 7 bases fitting TRBD1. V lost 0 bases, J lost 6 bases, and 10 bases stayed unmatched. The germline CDR1 and CDR2 sequences are SGHRS and YFSETQ. This CDR3 has 16 residues.

The chain recombines TRBV5-6 with TRBJ1-5, with unresolved D. The germline V and J ends were trimmed by 3 bases and 1 base, with 11 bases remaining between them. This CDR3 region has 15 residues. Germline CDR1 reads SGHDT; CDR2 reads YYEEEE. The CDR3 protein is CASSWNGVSNQPQHF. The CDR3 nucleotides read TGTGCCAGCAGCTGGAACGGAGTGAGCAATCAGCCCCAGCATTTT.

V and J are TRBV4-1 and TRBJ2-7; D uncertain. V lost 1 base to trimming and J lost 0 bases, with 10 bases between them. There are 15 residues in the CDR3. CDR1 is MGHRA and CDR2 is YSYEKL in the germline V gene. CDR3 nucleotide sequence: TGCGCCAGCAGCCAAGTTTACGGAAGCTCCTACGAGCAGTACGTC. It encodes CASSQVYGSSYEQYV.

This sequence joins TRBV5-1 and TRBJ2-1; TRBD1 might be the D (5 bases). Looked up from germline, CDR1 is SGHRS and CDR2 is YFSETQ. Trimming pared 4 bases from V and 5 bases from J, leaving 22 bases between. This CDR3 is built from 17 residues. The CDR3 region is CASSLFPTELRDNEQFF. DNA of the CDR3: TGCGCCAGCAGCCTCTTCCCGACGGAACTCAGGGACAATGAGCAGTTCTTC.

Here the CDR3 reads CASRAPTGKLNGYTF. In DNA form, the CDR3 reads TGTGCCAGTAGAGCACCGACAGGGAAGTTAAATGGCTACACCTTC. J is TRBJ1-2 and V is TRBV6-5; TRBD1 aligns across 7 bases. CDR1 and CDR2 from the germline V gene are MNHEY and SVGAGI. The CDR3 loop spans 15 amino acids. J gave up 6 bases and V 9 bases, and 16 bases lay outside the gene matches.

V and J are TRBV19 and TRBJ1-2, with 7 nucleotides matching TRBD1. This CDR3 has 15 amino acids. With 5 bases clipped from V and 0 bases from J, the junction kept 6 bases outside the gene matches. Germline V gene sequence: CDR1 LNHDA, CDR2 SQIVND (reference sequence). For the CDR3, the DNA is TGTGCCAGTAGTCCATCCGGGACAGCTAACTATGGCTACACCTTC. Its translation is CASSPSGTANYGYTF.

V gene TRBV20-1 combines with J gene TRBJ1-1; D is unclear. Germline assignment: CDR1 DFQATT and CDR2 SNEGSKA (reference sequence). There are 11 residues in the CDR3. Trimming removed 3 bases at V and 7 bases at J, with 9 bases between. Here the CDR3 reads CSASGGGEAFF. The CDR3 bases are TGCAGTGCTAGCGGCGGAGGTGAAGCTTTCTTT.

This clone has more than one count but fewer than ten. The chain carries TRBV12-3 or TRBV12-4 and TRBJ1-6, with TRBD1 as a possible D gene (6 bases). V dropped 6 bases and J dropped 10 bases, with 7 bases sitting between them. The CDR3 runs 11 residues. CDR3 bases: TGTGCCAGCAGCGGGGGCTCACCCCTCCACTTT. As protein: CASSGGSPLHF.

The chain has TRBV5-1 and TRBJ2-3; TRBD2 might be the D (6 bases). CDR3 length: 15 amino acids. Trimming stripped 1 base from V and 5 bases from J, with 14 bases between. Germline assignment: CDR1 SGHRS and CDR2 YFSETQ. CDR3 in DNA: TGCGCCAGCAGCTTGCCGCGCGGGGAAGGAGATACGCAGTATTTT. Translated, it gives CASSLPRGEGDTQYF. The variable domain in full, completed from reference TRBV5-1 and TRBJ2-3, reads KAGVTQTPRYLIKTRGQQVTLSCSPISGHRSVSWYQQTPGQGLQFLFEYFSETQRNKGNFPGRFSGRQFSNSRSEMNVSTLELGDSALYLCASSLPRGEGDTQYFGPGTRLTVL.

This clone came up once. The chain couples TRBV11-3 to TRBJ2-1; D possibly corresponds to TRBD1 (6 bases). Germline CDR1 and CDR2: SGHNT and YENEEA. Trimming stripped 3 bases from V and 0 bases from J, with 21 bases between. CDR3 length: 19 amino acids. CDR3 sequence reads: CASSFSDPLQGSSYNEQFF. The CDR3 nucleotides read TGTGCCAGCAGCTTCTCAGACCCTCTACAGGGAAGCTCCTACAATGAGCAGTTCTTC.

V is TRBV19 and J is TRBJ2-2; D is uncertain. V lost 7 bases to trimming and J lost 2 bases, with 5 bases between them. This CDR3 has 12 residues. The germline V gene has CDR1 LNHDA and CDR2 SQIVND (reference sequence). The CDR3 DNA follows: TGTGCCAGTAAGATTAACACCGGGGAGCTGTTTTTT. Amino acid sequence: CASKINTGELFF. Complete variable domain (other parts from reference TRBV19 and TRBJ2-2): DGGITQSPKYLFRKEGQNVTLSCEQNLNHDAMYWYRQDPGQGLRLIYYSQIVNDFQKGDIAEGYSVSREKKESFPLTVTSAQKNPTAFYLCASKINTGELFFGEGSRLTVL.